This TCR beta chain was profiled in a study of blood T cell repertoires in COVID-19. The CDR3 has 14 residues. Germline assignment: CDR1 LNHDA and CDR2 SQIVND (reference sequence). V lost 6 bases, J lost 6 bases, and 5 bases stayed unmatched. As handled by the study authors: Amplification from reference gene primers served as the basis for estimated nucleated cell counts. The method was immunoSEQ multiplex PCR; TCRdb's version includes in-frame clones alone and lacks a portion of them. V and J calls and clone size are given by that table; D and trimming were obtained from the DNA. The table has under 60,000 clones, approximately 84% seen once.

J is TRBJ1-5 and V is TRBV19; TRBD1 matches 10 bases. The source of this sequence is a human donor in a cohort sampled during active COVID-19. The specimen sequenced was peripheral blood. CDR3 in amino acids: CASRGQGRGQPQHF. The CDR3 DNA reads TGTGCCAGTAGGGGACAGGGGAGGGGTCAGCCCCAGCATTTT.